The T cell receptor beta chain described here comes from a study of blood T cell repertoires in COVID-19. Study-level information: Whether acute or convalescent, the COVID-19 samples came from the United States, Italy and Spain. In each case, the material was cDNA or gDNA derived from T cells, B-cell-depleted T cells, or PBMCs.

How the authors handled the data: Cell counts per sample came from amplifying reference gene primers. Here immunoSEQ multiplex PCR was the method, and the copy in TCRdb shows in-frame clones only, minus some. The DNA was the basis for D and trimming; V, J and clone size are from that table. The profile shows some 70,000 clones, roughly 80% of them singletons. The CDR3 is 16 amino acids. V lost 6 bases and J lost 2; bases outside the gene matches: 5. Per germline, CDR1 MNHEY and CDR2 SVGEGT. The chain carries TRBV6-2 or TRBV6-3 and TRBJ2-3, with 13 positions matching TRBD2. The sequenced material came from peripheral blood. The clonotype was recovered from a woman between 55 and 75 years old with acute or convalescent COVID-19. The CDR3 is CASSLGLAGPTDTQYF. CDR3 DNA sequence: TGTGCCAGCAGCCTGGGACTAGCGGGGCCCACAGATACGCAGTATTTT.